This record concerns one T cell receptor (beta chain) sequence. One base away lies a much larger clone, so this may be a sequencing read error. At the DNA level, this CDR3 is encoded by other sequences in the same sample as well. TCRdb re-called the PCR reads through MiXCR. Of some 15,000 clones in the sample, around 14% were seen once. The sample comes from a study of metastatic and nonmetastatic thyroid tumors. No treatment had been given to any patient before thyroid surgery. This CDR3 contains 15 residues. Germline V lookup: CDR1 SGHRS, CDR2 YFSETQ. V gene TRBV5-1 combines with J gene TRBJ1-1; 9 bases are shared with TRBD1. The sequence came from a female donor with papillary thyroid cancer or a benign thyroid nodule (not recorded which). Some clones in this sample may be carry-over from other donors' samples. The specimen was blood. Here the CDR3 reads CASSLVTGGVTEAFF. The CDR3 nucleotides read TGCGCCAGCAGCTTGGTTACAGGGGGCGTTACTGAAGCTTTCTTC.